The sequence of this T cell receptor beta chain was determined in a study of memory CD8 T cells in hepatitis C reinfection. On the study more broadly: HCV reinfection: RNA-positive following two negative tests at least 60 days apart. Peak reinfection sampling occurred 3 to 8 weeks after detected reinfection.

Measured with immunoSEQ multiplex PCR; TCRdb has only the in-frame clones, and not every one. The data show some 40,000 clones, approximately 90% seen once. The germline gives CDR1 MGHRA, CDR2 YSYEKL. With 3 bases clipped from V and 6 bases from J, the junction kept 7 bases outside the gene matches. CDR3 length equals 15 residues. Time point given: peak reinfection, 3 to 8 weeks after reinfection detection. Sorted cells were sequenced directly ex vivo without any in vitro expansion. Control naive CD8 T cells came from a couple of donors at all three reinfection time points. J is TRBJ2-2 and V is TRBV4-1; 7 bases align to TRBD2. The sequencing sample was made of naive CD8+ T cells sorted from blood. The TCR was taken from a man younger than 35 with hepatitis C virus infection. CDR3 protein: CASSHAAGDAGELFF. Written as DNA, the CDR3 is TGCGCCAGCAGCCACGCGGCGGGAGACGCCGGGGAGCTGTTTTTT.